This T cell receptor (beta chain) is drawn from a study of CD8 T cells in ankylosing spondylitis. This clonotype was counted at least ten times. The CDR3 has 18 amino acids. V gave up 7 bases and J gave up 2 bases; unmatched junction bases: 18. Per the germline V gene, CDR1 is SGDLS and CDR2 is YYNGEE. Each CDR3 protein is one row after TCRdb ran MiXCR on the 5' RACE reads. The sample comprises 40,000 or so distinct CDR3 sequences, 3% of which are singletons, and about 2.8% rests with the top ten. Sequenced: blood, either unsorted or a sorted T cell fraction (not recorded which). The rearrangement uses TRBV9 and TRBJ1-3; TRBD1 matches at 7 bases. The receptor was isolated from a male donor with ankylosing spondylitis or in good health (not recorded which). The CDR3 bases are TGTGCCAGCGCGGGGGGCAGGGGGATGGAACTTGCTGGAAACACCATATATTTT. Translation: CASAGGRGMELAGNTIYF.